One and the same sample provided the 19 T cell receptor beta chains below, sequenced in a study of shared clonotypes between healthy human individuals. CD8 cells regarded as naive lacked CD45RO, were positively chosen for CCR7, and omitted terminally differentiated effector memory CD45RA+ cells. Clones were sequenced by immunoSEQ multiplex PCR, and TCRdb holds only the in-frame ones, with some missing. The sample shows hundreds of thousands of clones, roughly 95% of them seen only once. The sample was naive CD8+ T cells sorted from blood. These receptors were taken from a woman aged 25 to 39 in good health.

The rearrangement joins TRBV11-2 to TRBJ2-6, with a weak D call TRBD2 (7 bases). Germline V gene sequence: CDR1 SGHAT, CDR2 FQNNGV. The CDR3 is made up of 19 amino acids. V lost 4 bases, J lost 1 base, and 20 bases lay in between. CDR3 coding DNA: TGTGCCAGCAGCTCTCAGAGGGGGGGCGTAGGTTCTGGGGCCAACGTCCTGACTTTC. It yields the protein CASSSQRGGVGSGANVLTF.

The chain employs TRBV6-6 and TRBJ2-1; 9 bases are shared with TRBD1. The CDR3 totals 14 residues. The V gene's germline CDR1 is MNHNY and CDR2 SVGAGI (reference sequence). V was clipped by 7 bases and J by 4 bases; unmatched bases: 5. CDR3 in DNA: TGTGCCAGCAATACAGGGGGCCCATACAATGAGCAGTTCTTC. Its translation is CASNTGGPYNEQFF.

The J gene is TRBJ1-1, the V gene TRBV5-6; a possible D gene is TRBD1 (5 bases). The CDR3 sequence is 15 residues long. The germline gives CDR1 SGHDT, CDR2 YYEEEE. Trimming stripped 3 bases from V and 0 bases from J, with 12 bases between. DNA for the CDR3: TGTGCCAGCAGCTACCAAGGGGAGATGAACACTGAAGCTTTCTTT. Protein sequence: CASSYQGEMNTEAFF.

This sequence joins TRBV27 and TRBJ2-5, with 13 nucleotides matching TRBD2. The assigned J gene may be wrong: the sequence end matches TRBJ2-7 better. The CDR3 sequence is 14 residues long. Germline V gives CDR1 MNHEY, CDR2 SMNVEV (reference sequence). CDR3 DNA: TGTGCCAGCAGCCCCGGGACTAGCGGGACCGAGCAGTACTTC. Its translation is CASSPGTSGTEQYF.

The rearrangement joins TRBV7-8 to TRBJ1-1; D unclear. Deletions cut 3 bases from V and 6 bases from J, with 14 bases between. There are 14 residues in the CDR3. Germline V gives CDR1 SGHVS, CDR2 FQNEAQ. The CDR3 sequence: CASSFLSLTAEAFF. CDR3 bases: TGTGCCAGCAGCTTCTTAAGTCTCACTGCTGAAGCTTTCTTT.

The rearrangement uses TRBV28 and TRBJ1-5; 8 bases match TRBD1. V lost 3 bases to trimming and J lost 6 bases; unmatched junction nucleotides: 7. The CDR3 loop spans 15 amino acids. CDR1 is MDHEN, CDR2 SYDVKM, per germline. The CDR3: CASSFRDRGFQPQHF. The CDR3 DNA follows: TGTGCCAGCAGTTTCCGTGACAGGGGTTTTCAGCCCCAGCATTTT.

J is TRBJ2-1 and V is TRBV6-1; 10 positions agree with TRBD2. The CDR3 is 16 amino acids. The germline V gene encodes CDR1 MNHNS and CDR2 SASEGT. V dropped 3 bases and J dropped 8; count of bases not matched to a gene: 10. The CDR3 loop is CASSEWVAGGLDEQFF. The CDR3, as DNA: TGTGCCAGCAGTGAGTGGGTAGCGGGAGGTCTCGATGAGCAGTTCTTC.

The count of this clone is one. This sequence joins TRBV10-3 and TRBJ1-1; the D is unclear. Trimming left V 0 bases short and J 1 base short, with 12 bases between. From germline, CDR1 is ENHRY and CDR2 SYGVKD. The length of the CDR3 is 16 residues. The CDR3 region has the DNA TGTGCCATCAGTGAGTCTCGAGGGAATAAGAACACTGAAGCTTTCTTT. Protein product: CAISESRGNKNTEAFF.

J is TRBJ2-5 and V is TRBV28; a possible D gene is TRBD2 (6 bases). The J call may be wrong; the DNA end is better matched by TRBJ2-7. The CDR3 has 14 residues. The germline V gene has CDR1 MDHEN and CDR2 SYDVKM. This chain's CDR3 is CASRSGTPSYEQYF. CDR3 DNA sequence: TGTGCCAGCAGATCCGGGACTCCATCCTACGAGCAGTACTTC.

The chain employs TRBV4-1 and TRBJ2-3, with 7 bases that match TRBD2. Germline CDR1 and CDR2: MGHRA and YSYEKL. The CDR3 is made up of 16 amino acids. Trimming removed 4 bases from V and 0 bases from J; junction bases left unmatched: 7. Here the CDR3 reads CASSRLLSGSTDTQYF. The DNA for the CDR3 is TGCGCCAGCAGCCGATTACTTAGCGGGAGCACAGATACGCAGTATTTT.

In regard to this clone: At the DNA level, this CDR3 is encoded by other sequences in the same sample as well. The gene calls are TRBV28 and TRBJ2-2; TRBD2 matches 12 bases. The CDR3 is made up of 16 amino acids. J was trimmed by 7 bases and V by 9 bases; bases with no gene match: 12. Germline V CDR1 and CDR2: MDHEN, SYDVKM. In DNA form, the CDR3 reads TGTGCCAGTAGCCCAGGACTAGCGGGACGGGTCGGGGAGCTGTTTTTT. Residues: CASSPGLAGRVGELFF.

The chain links TRBV27 to TRBJ2-7, with TRBD2 matching 7 bases. The CDR3 length is 15 residues. V lost 6 bases, J lost 4 bases, and 12 bases stayed unmatched. In germline, CDR1 is MNHEY, CDR2 SMNVEV (reference sequence). This CDR3 reads CASSLRGGLSYEQYF. The CDR3 region has the DNA TGTGCCAGCAGCCTACGGGGAGGGTTATCATACGAGCAGTACTTC.

This clone was recorded once. The genes are TRBV27 and TRBJ1-5, with TRBD1 matching over 7 bases. This CDR3 is 14 amino acids long. Germline lookup yields CDR1 MNHEY and CDR2 SMNVEV (reference sequence). Losses at the gene ends were 4 bases for V and 5 bases for J; bases not matched to a gene: 5. The CDR3 DNA sequence: TGTGCCAGCAGTTCGACAGGGCGATATCAGCCCCAGCATTTT. The encoded protein is CASSSTGRYQPQHF.

The V gene is TRBV29-1, the J gene TRBJ2-7; D is uncertain. The CDR3 contains 12 residues. Germline V gene sequence: CDR1 SQVTM, CDR2 ANQGSEA. The V end lost 2 bases, the J end lost 0 bases, and 5 bases lay between the germline ends. The CDR3 is CSVELRSYEQYF. The CDR3 bases are TGCAGCGTTGAATTACGCTCCTACGAGCAGTACTTC.

This clone was observed once. The chain combines TRBV7-9 with TRBJ2-7; D uncertain. Trimming shortened V by 1 base and J by 6 bases, and 13 bases separated the two germline ends. The germline gives CDR1 SEHNR, CDR2 FQNEAQ (reference sequence). The CDR3 is 14 residues long. The DNA of the CDR3 is TGTGCCAGCAGCTTAGGGCCCATCACCACCGAGCAGTACTTC. It is translated as CASSLGPITTEQYF.

CDR3 bases: TGTGCCAGCAGCCAAGGGGCGGGAGTGACGGGAGAGACCCAGTACTTC. Translation gives CASSQGAGVTGETQYF. The V call is TRBV4-2, the J call TRBJ2-5; 7 nucleotides agree with TRBD2. Per the germline V gene, CDR1 is LGHNA and CDR2 is YNFKEQ. V gave up 1 base and J gave up 4 bases; unmatched junction bases: 9. This CDR3 comprises 16 residues.

The rearrangement uses TRBV9 and TRBJ2-1; 13 nucleotides line up with TRBD2. The CDR3 covers 20 residues. CDR1 is SGDLS and CDR2 is YYNGEE in the germline V gene. With V trimmed by 3 bases and J by 0 bases, 12 bases remained unmatched. The chain's CDR3 is CASSERDLWTSGSSYNEQFF. The CDR3 nucleotides are TGTGCCAGCAGCGAGAGGGATCTATGGACTAGCGGGAGCTCCTACAATGAGCAGTTCTTC. The entire variable domain, with the rest obtained from reference TRBV9 and TRBJ2-1, is as follows: DSGVTQTPKHLITATGQRVTLRCSPRSGDLSVYWYQQSLDQGLQFLIQYYNGEERAKGNILERFSAQQFPDLHSELNLSSLELGDSALYFCASSERDLWTSGSSYNEQFFGPGTRLTVL.

The chain combines TRBV9 with TRBJ2-5; 15 bases match TRBD2. Germline V gives CDR1 SGDLS, CDR2 YYNGEE. V lost 4 bases, J lost 3 bases, and 4 bases stayed unmatched. This CDR3 contains 16 residues. The CDR3 region is CASSPRTSGREETQYF. CDR3 bases: TGTGCCAGCAGCCCAAGGACTAGCGGGAGGGAAGAGACCCAGTACTTC.

The chain has TRBV19 and TRBJ2-1, with D possibly matching TRBD2 (6 bases). This CDR3 region has 13 residues. Trimming stripped 5 bases from V and 5 bases from J, with 10 bases between. Germline V CDR1 and CDR2: LNHDA, SQIVND (reference sequence). The CDR3 is CASSGRGNNEQFF. DNA for the CDR3: TGTGCCAGTAGTGGCCGGGGGAACAATGAGCAGTTCTTC.